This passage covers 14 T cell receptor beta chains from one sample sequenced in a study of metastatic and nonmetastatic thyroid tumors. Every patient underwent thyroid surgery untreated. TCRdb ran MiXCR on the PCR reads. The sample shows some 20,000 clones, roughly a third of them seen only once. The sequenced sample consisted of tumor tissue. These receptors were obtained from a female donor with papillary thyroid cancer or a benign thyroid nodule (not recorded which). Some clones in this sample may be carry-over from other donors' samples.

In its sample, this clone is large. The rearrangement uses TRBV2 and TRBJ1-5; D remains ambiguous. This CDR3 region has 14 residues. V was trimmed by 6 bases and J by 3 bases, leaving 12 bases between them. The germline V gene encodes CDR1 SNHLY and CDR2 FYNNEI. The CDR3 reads CASRAMQNNQPQHF. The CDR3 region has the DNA TGTGCCAGCAGAGCAATGCAGAACAATCAGCCCCAGCATTTT.

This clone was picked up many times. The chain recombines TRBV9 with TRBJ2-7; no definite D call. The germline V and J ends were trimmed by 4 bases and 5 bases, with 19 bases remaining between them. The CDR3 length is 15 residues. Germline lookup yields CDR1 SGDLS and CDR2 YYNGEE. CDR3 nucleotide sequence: TGTGCCAGCAGCATTACCCCCAGGTCGCAACACGAGCAGTACTTC. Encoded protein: CASSITPRSQHEQYF.

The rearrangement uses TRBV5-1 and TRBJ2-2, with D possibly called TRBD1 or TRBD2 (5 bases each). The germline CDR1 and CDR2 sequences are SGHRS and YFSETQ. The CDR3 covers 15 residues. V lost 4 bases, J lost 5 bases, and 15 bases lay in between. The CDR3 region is CASSQGDPRTGELFF. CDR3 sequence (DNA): TGCGCCAGCAGCCAAGGGGACCCACGGACCGGGGAGCTGTTTTTT.

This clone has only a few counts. CDR3: CATSRTGQLYEQYF. The CDR3 region has the DNA TGTGCCACCAGCCGGACAGGGCAACTCTACGAGCAGTACTTC. The chain recombines TRBV15 with TRBJ2-7; 8 bases line up with TRBD1. Trimming took 5 bases from V and 3 from J; bases not matched to a gene: 6. CDR3 size: 14 residues. Germline V gene data show CDR1 as LNHNV and CDR2 as YYDKDF (reference sequence).

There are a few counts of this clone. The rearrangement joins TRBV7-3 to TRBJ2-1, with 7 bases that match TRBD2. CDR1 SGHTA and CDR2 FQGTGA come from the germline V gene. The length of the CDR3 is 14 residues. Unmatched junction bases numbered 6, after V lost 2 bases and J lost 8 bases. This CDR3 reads CASSLAGVNDEQFF. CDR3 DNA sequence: TGTGCCAGCAGCTTAGCGGGAGTAAATGATGAGCAGTTCTTC.

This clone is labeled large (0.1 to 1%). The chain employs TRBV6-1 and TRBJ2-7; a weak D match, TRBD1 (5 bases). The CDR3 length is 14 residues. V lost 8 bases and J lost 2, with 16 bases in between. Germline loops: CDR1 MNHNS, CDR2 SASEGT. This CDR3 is CASGAETAPYEQYF. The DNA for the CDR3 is TGTGCCAGCGGGGCGGAGACAGCACCCTACGAGCAGTACTTC.

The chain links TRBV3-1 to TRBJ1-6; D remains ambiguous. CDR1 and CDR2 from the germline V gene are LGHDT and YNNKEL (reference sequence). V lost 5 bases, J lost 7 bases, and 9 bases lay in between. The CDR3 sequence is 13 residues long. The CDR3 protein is CASSTRQNSPLHF. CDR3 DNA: TGTGCCAGCAGCACCCGACAAAATTCACCCCTCCACTTT. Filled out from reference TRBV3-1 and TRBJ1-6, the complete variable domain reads DTAVSQTPKYLVTQMGNDKSIKCEQNLGHDTMYWYKQDSKKFLKIMFSYNNKELIINETVPNRFSPKSPDKAHLNLHINSLELGDSAVYFCASSTRQNSPLHFGNGTRLTVT.

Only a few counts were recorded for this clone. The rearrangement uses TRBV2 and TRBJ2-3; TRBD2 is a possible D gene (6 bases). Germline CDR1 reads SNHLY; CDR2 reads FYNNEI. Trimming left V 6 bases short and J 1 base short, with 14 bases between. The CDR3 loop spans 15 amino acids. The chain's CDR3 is CASRLGAGRTDTQYF. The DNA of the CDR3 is TGTGCCAGCAGGTTAGGGGCGGGACGCACAGATACGCAGTATTTT.

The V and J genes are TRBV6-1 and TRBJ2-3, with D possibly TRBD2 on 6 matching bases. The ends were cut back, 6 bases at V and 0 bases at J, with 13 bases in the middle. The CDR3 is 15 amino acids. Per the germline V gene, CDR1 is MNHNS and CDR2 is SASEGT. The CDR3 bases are TGTGCCAGCAGCCCTGGGGGAGGTAGCACAGATACGCAGTATTTT. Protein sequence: CASSPGGGSTDTQYF.

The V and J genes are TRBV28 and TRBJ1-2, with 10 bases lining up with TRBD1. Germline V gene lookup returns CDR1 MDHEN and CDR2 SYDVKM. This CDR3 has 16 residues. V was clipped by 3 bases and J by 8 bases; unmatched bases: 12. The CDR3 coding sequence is TGTGCCAGCAGTTTGGCCAATCCGGGACAGGGGCAGGGCTACACCTTC. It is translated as CASSLANPGQGQGYTF.

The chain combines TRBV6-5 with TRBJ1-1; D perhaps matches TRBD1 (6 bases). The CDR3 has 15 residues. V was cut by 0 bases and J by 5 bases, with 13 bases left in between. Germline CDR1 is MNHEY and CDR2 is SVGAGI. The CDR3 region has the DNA TGTGCCAGCAGTTACTCGAGAGGGGGGCGGACTGAAGCTTTCTTT. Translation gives CASSYSRGGRTEAFF.

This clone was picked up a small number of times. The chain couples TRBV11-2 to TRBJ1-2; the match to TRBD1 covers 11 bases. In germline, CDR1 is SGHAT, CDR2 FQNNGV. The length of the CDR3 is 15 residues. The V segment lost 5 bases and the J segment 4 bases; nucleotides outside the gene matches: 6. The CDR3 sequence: CASSPGQGEAYGYTF. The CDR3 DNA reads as TGTGCCAGCAGCCCGGGACAGGGGGAGGCCTATGGCTACACCTTC.

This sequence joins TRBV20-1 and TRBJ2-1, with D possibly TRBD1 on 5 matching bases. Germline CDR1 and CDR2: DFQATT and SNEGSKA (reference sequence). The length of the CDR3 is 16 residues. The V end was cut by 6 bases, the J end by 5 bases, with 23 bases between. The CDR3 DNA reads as TGCAGTGCCCATTTCCCTATGGGCAGGGTACACAATGAGCAGTTCTTC. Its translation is CSAHFPMGRVHNEQFF.

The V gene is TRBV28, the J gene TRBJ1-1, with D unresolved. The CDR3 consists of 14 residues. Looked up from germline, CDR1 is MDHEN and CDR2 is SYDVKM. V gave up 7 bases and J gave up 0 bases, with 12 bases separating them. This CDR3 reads CASITESLNTEAFF. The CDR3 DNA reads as TGTGCCAGCATAACAGAGAGTTTGAACACTGAAGCTTTCTTT.